This TCR beta chain is from a study of T cell clonotyping in hematopoietic cell transplantation. V was trimmed by 6 bases and J by 9 bases, leaving 21 bases between them. The germline gives CDR1 MNHEY, CDR2 SVGAGI. This CDR3 is 15 amino acids long. Libraries were prepared by immunoSEQ multiplex PCR; TCRdb keeps only in-frame clonotypes and omits some of them. The sample holds about 5,700 clones, more than 85% seen once. The sequencing here drew on peripheral blood mononuclear cells, taken 100 days after allogeneic stem cell transplant. This clonotype was sampled from a female patient aged 50 to 60 who had an allogeneic stem cell transplant from an unrelated donor, so T cells may come from the graft donor. Some clones in this sample may be carry-over from other donors' samples. The chain has TRBV6-5 and TRBJ2-1; a possible D gene is TRBD2 (6 bases). The CDR3: CASRPLAGLLSEQFF. Written as DNA, the CDR3 is TGTGCCAGCAGACCATTGGCGGGACTCCTTTCTGAGCAGTTCTTC.